A single T cell receptor beta chain is shown here with its context. Its target antigen remains unknown. No much larger clonotype is one base removed from it; base qualities were not supplied. This entry belongs to a study of T-cell reconstitution after alpha-beta-depleted transplantation in children (TCRdb year 2016). At the level of the whole study: Using TCR repertoire profiling, the study followed T-cell immune reconstitution in a quantitative way in children after TCRalphabeta/CD19-depleted allogeneic hematopoietic cell transplantation.

For CDR1 and CDR2, the germline V gene (reference sequence) lists LNHDA and SQIVND. V and J are truncated by 3 bases and 9 bases respectively, leaving an intervening sequence of 12 bases. The CDR3 sequence holds 13 residues, the cysteine and phenylalanine included. The retained sequence is limited to the CDR3, 39 bases, with the frame set at the first base. The protocol used for the library was PCR. Sequencing instrument: Illumina HiSeq 2500. TCR libraries were prepared with molecular barcoding, using unique molecular identifiers to normalize TCRbeta repertoire quantification. Starting from the raw public reads, TCRdb applied fastp trimming at Q25, assembled clones with MiXCR and retained in-frame beta chains. Each entry merges the rows of one CDR3 protein and shows their most common DNA and genes. The sample includes 300,000 to 350,000 distinct CDR3 sequences, with 23% observed a single time. Together, the top ten hold roughly 9.8% of the sample.

What the treatment or condition label conveys for this sample: allogeneic hematopoietic cell transplantation with graft depleted of TCRalphabeta T cells and CD19 B cells. The transplant recipients were children given TCRalphabeta/CD19-depleted allogeneic hematopoietic cell grafts. The study at large found these results: Apparently early alphabetaT-cell count recovery about two months after transplant reportedly relied on only several hundred rapidly expanded clones derived from non-depleted graft cells. Hyperexpanded clone frequencies declined over subsequent months; after one year, T-cell counts and TCRbeta diversity were mostly attributed to newly produced T cells. In some patients, high TCRbeta diversity at day 60 was attributed to recipient T cells and intrathymic progenitors that had survived conditioning.

Sequencing used PBMCs, mostly from graft donor cells, obtained 180 days after TCRalphabeta/CD19-depleted stem cell transplant. This sequence was found in a male patient under 18 who had a stem cell transplant for acute lymphoblastic leukemia, so the T cells may come from the graft donor. The V and J genes are TRBV19 and TRBJ2-1; possibly the D gene is TRBD2, per 5 matching bases. The nucleotide sequence is TGTGCCAGTAGTATTTCGGGGTGGGTTGAGCAGTTCTTC. It translates as CASSISGWVEQFF.